A single T cell receptor (beta chain) is shown here with its context. RNA totalling roughly 0.5 to 1 ug underwent reverse transcription with random hexamers. TCRdb called the immunoSEQ multiplex PCR reads again in MiXCR, with one record for every CDR3 protein. The sample holds about 18,000 distinct CDR3 sequences, about 95% seen once. The data belong to a study of CD8 T cells in Susac syndrome. Germline CDR1 is LGHDT and CDR2 is YNNKEL (reference sequence). The CDR3 spans 15 residues. V lost 0 bases and J 3 bases, leaving 12 bases between the germline ends. The chain recombines TRBV3-1 with TRBJ2-7; D possibly matches TRBD1 or TRBD2 (5 bases each). The clonotype was recovered from a human donor in good health. Sequencing used CD8+ T cells from PBMCs. The CDR3 here is CASSQDRETGYEQYF. CDR3 DNA: TGTGCCAGCAGCCAAGACAGGGAGACCGGCTACGAGCAGTACTTC.